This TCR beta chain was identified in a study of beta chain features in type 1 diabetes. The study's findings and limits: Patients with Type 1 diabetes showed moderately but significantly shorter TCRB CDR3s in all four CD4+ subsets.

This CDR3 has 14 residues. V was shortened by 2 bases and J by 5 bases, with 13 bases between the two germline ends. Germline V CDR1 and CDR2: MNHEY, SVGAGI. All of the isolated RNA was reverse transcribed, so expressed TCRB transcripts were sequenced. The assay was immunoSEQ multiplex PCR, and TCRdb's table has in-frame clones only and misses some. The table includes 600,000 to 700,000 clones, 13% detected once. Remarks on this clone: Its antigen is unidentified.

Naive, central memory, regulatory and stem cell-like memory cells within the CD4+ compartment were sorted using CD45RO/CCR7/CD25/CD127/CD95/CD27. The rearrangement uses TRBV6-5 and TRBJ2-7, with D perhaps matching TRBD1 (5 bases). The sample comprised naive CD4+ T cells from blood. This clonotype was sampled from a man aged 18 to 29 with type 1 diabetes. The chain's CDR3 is CASSYDSSLDEQYF. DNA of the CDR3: TGTGCCAGCAGTTACGACAGTTCCCTTGACGAGCAGTACTTC.